This T cell receptor (beta chain) derives from a study of T-cell memory formation after mild COVID-19. Turning to the study itself: The study found TCR clusters largely donor specific. Study conclusions and caveats: Later expanders leaned CD4+, whereas clones that contracted between day 15 and 85 were balanced CD4/CD8. Shrinking CD4+ clones were chiefly CM and EM; CD8+ ones were chiefly EMRA.

Constant-segment primers and 5'RACE yielded cDNA libraries for TCR alpha and TCR beta, each carrying sample barcodes and UMIs. TCRdb ran MiXCR on the 5' RACE reads and lists one entry per CDR3 protein. The table shows around 260,000 distinct CDR3 sequences, with around 16% occurring only once. V lost 4 bases to trimming and J lost 11 bases, with 23 bases between them. This CDR3 has 15 residues. This clonotype was seen only a few times. Its antigen is unidentified. This chain links TRBV12-3 or TRBV12-4 with TRBJ1-1; D call uncertain. The sample was PBMCs or a T cell subset sorted from them (not recorded which). The clonotype was recovered from a man aged 18 to 30 who had mild COVID-19 (a few samples of this study predate the infection). Cell type and time point are not known. The CDR3 DNA follows: TGTGCCAGCAGTTCCAACCGCCAAAATTGGAGATCGGCTTTCTTT. Translation: CASSSNRQNWRSAFF.